This T cell receptor beta chain was profiled in a study of CD8 T cells in cerebrospinal fluid in Alzheimer's disease. 10X single-cell V(D)J and 5' gene-expression libraries profiled CSF cells. No DNA is given; TCRdb re-called the 10x single-cell sequencing reads and lists each CDR3 protein once. The sample shows around 1,700 distinct CDR3 sequences, and more than 9% sits with its ten largest clones. This CDR3 spans 17 amino acids. Germline CDR1 is SGHTA and CDR2 is FQGNSA. By frequency, this clonotype is medium-sized. The gene calls are TRBV7-2 and TRBJ2-2; TCRdb's D call, TRBD1, is unchecked because there is no DNA. The sequence was obtained from a human donor in good health. What was sequenced was cerebrospinal fluid. CDR3 loop: CASSLEGQGGDTGELFF.